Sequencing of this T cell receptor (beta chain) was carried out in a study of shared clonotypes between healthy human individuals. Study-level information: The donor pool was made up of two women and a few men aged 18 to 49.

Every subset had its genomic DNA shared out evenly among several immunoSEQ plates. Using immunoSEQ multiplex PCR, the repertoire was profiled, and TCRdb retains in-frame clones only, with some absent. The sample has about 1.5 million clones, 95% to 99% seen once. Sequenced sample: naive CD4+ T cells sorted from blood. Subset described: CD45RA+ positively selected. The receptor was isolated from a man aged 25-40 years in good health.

For the CDR3, the DNA is TGTGCCAGCAGTGAAGCGGGGTGGGGTCAGCCCCAGCATTTT. It specifies CASSEAGWGQPQHF. The chain uses TRBV6-1 and TRBJ1-5; D not certain. CDR1 and CDR2 from the germline V gene are MNHNS and SASEGT. The germline V and J ends were trimmed by 0 bases and 6 bases, with 9 bases remaining between them. There are 14 residues in the CDR3.